One and the same sample provided the 19 T cell receptor beta chains below, sequenced in a study of human T cells and chemical hapten exposure (dated by TCRdb to about 2021). This sample's time point label indicates: patch test 1, 2 weeks after DPC sensitization. The treatment or condition label, read with the paper, signifies: therapeutic diphenylcyclopropenone sensitization with weekly scalp DPC. Library construction relied on RACE. This sample was sequenced with a NextSeq 500. The public reads were quality trimmed at Q25 with fastp and then assembled into clones with MiXCR by TCRdb, keeping productive beta chains. One record per CDR3 amino acid sequence lists the most common genes and DNA. The sample includes fewer than 500,000 distinct CDR3 sequences, with approximately 4.4% observed a single time. The top ten hold under 3% of the sample. This specimen consisted of whole blood, obtained in connection with sensitization to the hapten diphenylcyclopropenone (DPC). These receptor sequences come from a woman between 50 and 59 years old with alopecia areata. Some clones in this sample may be carry-over from other donors' samples.

The gene calls are TRBV6-5 and TRBJ2-6, with 9 nucleotides matching TRBD1. CDR1 MNHEY and CDR2 SVGAGI come from the germline V gene. V shed 10 bases, J shed 0 bases, and the junction held 4 bases outside the gene matches. The CDR3 covers 15 residues. This CDR3 reads CATAGQGSGANVLTF. The CDR3, as DNA: TGTGCCACCGCGGGACAGGGCTCTGGGGCCAACGTCCTGACTTTC.

The sample holds many counts of this clonotype. This chain connects TRBV29-1 to TRBJ1-4; 8 bases are shared with TRBD1. This CDR3 comprises 13 residues. The germline V gene has CDR1 SQVTM and CDR2 ANQGSEA. The V and J ends lost 7 bases and 4 bases, in that order; junction bases with no gene match: 5. As DNA, the CDR3 is TGCAGCGCTTGGGACAGGATTAATGAAAAACTGTTTTTT. Residues: CSAWDRINEKLFF.

In its sample, this clonotype was seen many times. The rearrangement uses TRBV28 and TRBJ1-2; 7 bases line up with TRBD1. The CDR3 consists of 16 residues. The ends lost 4 bases at V and 1 base at J; junction bases unmatched: 9. Germline CDR1 is MDHEN and CDR2 is SYDVKM. The CDR3 is CASSSGQVLDNYGYTF. The CDR3 region has the DNA TGTGCCAGCAGTTCAGGACAGGTCCTTGATAACTATGGCTACACCTTC.

This clonotype was observed many times. V usage is TRBV6-5 and J usage is TRBJ1-2, with 9 bases identical to TRBD1. Germline trimming cut 6 bases from V and 6 bases from J; bases unmatched to any gene: 11. Germline V gives CDR1 MNHEY, CDR2 SVGAGI. CDR3 length equals 15 residues. In DNA form, the CDR3 reads TGTGCCAGCAGCCCCAACCCGGACAGGGGACATGGCTACACCTTC. It yields the protein CASSPNPDRGHGYTF.

This clonotype has only a few counts. The V and J genes are TRBV7-2 and TRBJ1-3, with 9 bases aligning to TRBD1. Per germline, CDR1 SGHTA and CDR2 FQGNSA. The V and J ends lost 3 bases and 4 bases, in that order; junction bases with no gene match: 4. There are 15 residues in the CDR3. CDR3: CASSLTGGWGNTIYF. The CDR3 DNA is TGTGCCAGCAGCTTGACAGGGGGATGGGGAAACACCATATATTTT.

This clonotype occurred many times. V gene TRBV5-1 combines with J gene TRBJ1-3; no clear D. Trimming took 4 bases from V and 0 from J, leaving 8 bases between them. The CDR3 sequence is 14 residues long. Germline assignment: CDR1 SGHRS and CDR2 YFSETQ. CDR3: CASSKAFSGNTIYF. The CDR3 DNA follows: TGCGCCAGCAGCAAGGCCTTCTCTGGAAACACCATATATTTT.

This clonotype was picked up a small number of times. V usage is TRBV20-1 and J usage is TRBJ2-7; 9 nucleotides agree with TRBD1. This CDR3 contains 16 residues. The germline CDR1 and CDR2 sequences are DFQATT and SNEGSKA (reference sequence). With 0 bases clipped from V and 2 bases from J, the junction kept 8 bases outside the gene matches. CDR3 in amino acids: CSARDLLGQGTYEQYF. CDR3 coding DNA: TGCAGTGCTAGAGATTTATTGGGACAGGGCACCTACGAGCAGTACTTC.

This clonotype was recorded many times. The chain recombines TRBV7-8 with TRBJ2-2, with TRBD2 identical over 9 bases. The CDR3 sequence is 16 residues long. Germline CDR1 and CDR2: SGHVS and FQNEAQ. Germline trimming cut 1 base from V and 4 bases from J; bases unmatched to any gene: 4. The CDR3 region has the DNA TGTGCCAGCAGCTTAGGGAGCGGGAGGATCACCGGGGAGCTGTTTTTT. It codes for CASSLGSGRITGELFF.

This clonotype was seen ten or more times. This chain joins TRBV20-1 and TRBJ2-3; the D gene is possibly TRBD1 (6 bases). Germline V CDR1 and CDR2: DFQATT, SNEGSKA (reference sequence). Trimming left V 6 bases short and J 4 bases short, with 17 bases between. This CDR3 has 14 residues. CDR3 in DNA: TGCAGTGCGGGACCGACAGGTTGGGCAGATACGCAGTATTTT. Its protein product is CSAGPTGWADTQYF.

Ten or more counts support this clonotype. V and J are TRBV25-1 and TRBJ2-7; 7 nucleotides line up with TRBD1. J was trimmed by 3 bases and V by 3 bases; bases with no gene match: 8. There are 15 residues in the CDR3. Germline assignment: CDR1 MGHDK and CDR2 SYGVNS. In DNA form, the CDR3 reads TGTGCCAGCAGTGATAGTAGAACAGGGGACTACGAGCAGTACTTC. Protein: CASSDSRTGDYEQYF.

The table lists this clonotype with many counts. The CDR3 is CASRSGTGGREQYF. For the CDR3, the DNA is TGTGCCAGCAGGTCCGGGACAGGGGGTCGCGAGCAGTACTTC. The V call is TRBV7-2, the J call TRBJ2-7, with 11 bases matching TRBD1. Germline values: CDR1 SGHTA, CDR2 FQGNSA. The CDR3 contains 14 residues. V shed 6 bases, J shed 6 bases, and the junction held 7 bases outside the gene matches.

The sample holds many counts of this clonotype. The V gene is TRBV28, the J gene TRBJ2-4; D may be TRBD1 (6 bases). Germline CDR1 is MDHEN and CDR2 is SYDVKM. V lost 3 bases, J lost 0 bases, and 9 bases lay in between. There are 15 residues in the CDR3. The CDR3 DNA follows: TGTGCCAGCAGTTTGGTAGGGGGAGCCAAAAACATTCAGTACTTC. Translation gives CASSLVGGAKNIQYF.

This clonotype has ten or more counts. CDR3 in DNA: TGTGCCAGCTCAGCGGGGGGACGCGAGAGAGGCTACACCTTC. Its translation is CASSAGGRERGYTF. The chain carries TRBV18 and TRBJ1-2; perhaps TRBD1 as D (5 bases). Trimming took off 5 bases at V and 8 bases at J, with 18 bases between the two ends. CDR1 is KGHSH, CDR2 LQKENI, per germline. The CDR3 contains 14 residues.

This clonotype was seen repeatedly, ten times or more. This chain uses TRBV28 with TRBJ2-7; D is ambiguous. Between the trimmed V and J ends, which lost 6 bases and 4 bases, there was a span of 7 bases. The CDR3 sequence is 11 residues long. Germline assignment: CDR1 MDHEN and CDR2 SYDVKM. CDR3 bases: TGTGCCAGCAGATCCCTTTACGAGCAGTACTTC. Protein: CASRSLYEQYF.

This clonotype was found many times. V and J are TRBV6-1 and TRBJ1-1; D uncertain. With 11 bases removed from V and 2 bases from J, the gap between germline ends came to 12 bases. This CDR3 has 12 residues. Per the germline V gene, CDR1 is MNHNS and CDR2 is SASEGT. As DNA, the CDR3 is TGTGCCGAGGCAGGTCAAAACACTGAAGCTTTCTTT. Translating gives CAEAGQNTEAFF.

The CDR3 DNA follows: TGCAGTGCTAGTGGGGGGAATACCGATACGCAGTATTTT. Its protein is CSASGGNTDTQYF. The J gene is TRBJ2-3, the V gene TRBV20-1; a weak D match, TRBD2 (6 bases). Trimming pared 3 bases from V and 6 bases from J, leaving 13 bases between. The CDR3 extends over 13 amino acids. Germline CDR1 and CDR2: DFQATT and SNEGSKA (reference sequence).

This clonotype has at least ten counts. CDR3 loop: CASSPDRGDQPQHF. DNA for the CDR3: TGCGCCAGCAGCCCGGACAGGGGCGATCAGCCCCAGCATTTT. The chain recombines TRBV5-1 with TRBJ1-5; TRBD1 matches 9 bases. Germline loops: CDR1 SGHRS, CDR2 YFSETQ. CDR3 size: 14 residues. V shed 4 bases and J 5 bases; nucleotides not matched to a gene: 4.

This clonotype came up many times. V is TRBV7-8 and J is TRBJ1-6; 9 bases map to TRBD1. Trimming took 1 base from V and 11 from J; bases not matched to a gene: 3. The V gene's germline CDR1 is SGHVS and CDR2 FQNEAQ. The CDR3 length is 14 residues. CDR3 nucleotides: TGTGCCAGCAGCTTAGACGACAGGGGGACACCCCTCCACTTT. It yields the protein CASSLDDRGTPLHF.

There are a few counts of this clonotype. The chain is built from TRBV11-3 and TRBJ2-6; weak D call: TRBD1 (5 bases). Trimming stripped 4 bases from V and 4 bases from J, with 11 bases between. The CDR3 has 15 residues. Germline V CDR1 and CDR2: SGHNT, YENEEA. The CDR3 loop is CASSSSGFGANVLTF. For the CDR3, the DNA is TGTGCCAGCAGCTCCTCAGGGTTCGGGGCCAACGTCCTGACTTTC.